One sample yielded the 14 T cell receptor beta chains listed below, sequenced in a study of blood T cell repertoires in COVID-19. Assay used: immunoSEQ multiplex PCR; TCRdb lists only in-frame clones, some missing. The sample has approximately 200,000 clones; 75% to 90% are singletons. Sequencing input: peripheral blood. The receptors shown here come from a man aged 25 to 45 with COVID-19, enrolled during active disease.

This chain links TRBV19 with TRBJ2-4; D remains unclear. V was trimmed by 1 base and J by 10 bases, leaving 14 bases between them. The CDR3 totals 14 residues. In germline, CDR1 is LNHDA, CDR2 SQIVND (reference sequence). This CDR3 reads CASSIGATLGIQYF. The DNA for the CDR3 is TGTGCCAGTAGTATAGGGGCCACTCTTGGGATTCAGTACTTC.

The chain recombines TRBV9 with TRBJ1-6; D unclear. Deletions cut 1 base from V and 10 bases from J, with 12 bases between. CDR1 and CDR2 from the germline V gene are SGDLS and YYNGEE. The CDR3 spans 14 residues. CDR3 nucleotide sequence: TGTGCCAGCAGCGTATCTAGGTTCGGATCACCCCTCCACTTT. This sequence encodes CASSVSRFGSPLHF. The full variable domain, with the rest looked up from reference TRBV9 and TRBJ1-6, is DSGVTQTPKHLITATGQRVTLRCSPRSGDLSVYWYQQSLDQGLQFLIQYYNGEERAKGNILERFSAQQFPDLHSELNLSSLELGDSALYFCASSVSRFGSPLHFGNGTRLTVT.

The V and J genes are TRBV14 and TRBJ1-1; 9 bases fit TRBD1. Trimming cost V 4 bases and J 3 bases; bases outside gene matches: 6. The CDR3 totals 15 residues. Germline V gives CDR1 SGHDN, CDR2 FVKESK. DNA of the CDR3: TGTGCCAGCAGCCGATCGGACAGGGGATACACTGAAGCTTTCTTT. Its translation is CASSRSDRGYTEAFF.

The chain combines TRBV20-1 with TRBJ2-1; a weak D match, TRBD1 (5 bases). The CDR3 has 11 residues. With 6 bases removed from V and 7 bases from J, the gap between germline ends came to 10 bases. CDR1 DFQATT and CDR2 SNEGSKA come from the germline V gene (reference sequence). CDR3 sequence reads: CSATYRNEQFF. The CDR3 DNA is TGCAGTGCCACATACAGGAATGAGCAGTTCTTC.

The chain uses TRBV18 and TRBJ2-1, with a weak D call TRBD2 (6 bases). Germline V gives CDR1 KGHSH, CDR2 LQKENI. Trimming removed 2 bases at V and 1 base at J, with 6 bases between. The CDR3 is 14 amino acids. The CDR3 sequence: CASSPGGSYNEQFF. The CDR3 DNA follows: TGTGCCAGCTCACCAGGGGGGTCCTACAATGAGCAGTTCTTC.

This clone was seen a single time. This CDR3 reads CASSSQTVMGGYTF. For the CDR3, the DNA is TGTGCCAGCAGCTCCCAGACAGTAATGGGCGGCTACACCTTC. The chain recombines TRBV7-2 with TRBJ1-2; tentatively, D is TRBD1 (5 bases). The germline V and J ends were trimmed by 4 bases and 8 bases, with 17 bases remaining between them. CDR3 size: 14 residues. CDR1 and CDR2 (germline): SGHTA, FQGNSA.

The CDR3 DNA follows: TGTGCCAGTAGGCCCAGGGGTCGGATTATGAACACTGAAGCTTTCTTT. Translated, it gives CASRPRGRIMNTEAFF. The chain combines TRBV19 with TRBJ1-1; TRBD1 is a possible D gene (6 bases). The germline gives CDR1 LNHDA, CDR2 SQIVND (reference sequence). Trimming left V 6 bases short and J 0 bases short, with 17 bases between. This CDR3 has 16 residues.

The V call is TRBV15, the J call TRBJ2-7, with 11 bases fitting TRBD2. V gave up 0 bases and J gave up 4 bases; unmatched junction bases: 5. CDR3 length equals 16 residues. CDR1 is LNHNV, CDR2 YYDKDF, per germline (reference sequence). This chain's CDR3 is CATSRDLTSGIYEQYF. The CDR3 nucleotides read TGTGCCACCAGCAGAGATCTGACTAGCGGGATTTACGAGCAGTACTTC.

V gene TRBV5-1 combines with J gene TRBJ2-7, with 9 positions matching TRBD2. The junction had 9 bases not matched to a gene; V was cut back by 2 bases and J by 0 bases. The CDR3 has 17 residues. Germline CDR1 reads SGHRS; CDR2 reads YFSETQ. Written as DNA, the CDR3 is TGCGCCAGCAGCTTTTTGACTAGCGGAACATTCTCCTACGAGCAGTACTTC. This codes for CASSFLTSGTFSYEQYF.

The rearrangement uses TRBV7-2 and TRBJ2-3; TRBD1 matches at 9 bases. The CDR3 loop spans 14 amino acids. Losses at the gene ends were 5 bases for V and 6 bases for J; bases not matched to a gene: 6. Looked up from germline, CDR1 is SGHTA and CDR2 is FQGNSA. CDR3 sequence (DNA): TGTGCCAGCAGCCCCGGGACAGGGTTCGATACGCAGTATTTT. Its translation is CASSPGTGFDTQYF.

The chain links TRBV15 to TRBJ2-7, with 10 bases that match TRBD1. Per the germline V gene, CDR1 is LNHNV and CDR2 is YYDKDF (reference sequence). The CDR3 contains 15 residues. The junction had 7 bases not matched to a gene; V was cut back by 3 bases and J by 5 bases. The CDR3 protein is CATSSHDRGLNEQYF. As DNA, the CDR3 is TGTGCCACCAGCAGCCACGACAGGGGGCTCAACGAGCAGTACTTC.

The V call is TRBV5-4, the J call TRBJ2-7; weak D call: TRBD2 (6 bases). Germline assignment: CDR1 SGHNT and CDR2 YYREEE (reference sequence). The CDR3 is 14 amino acids. Trimming pared 4 bases from V and 0 bases from J, leaving 11 bases between. The CDR3 sequence is CASSPGLHSYEQYF. The CDR3 nucleotides are TGTGCCAGCAGCCCGGGACTGCACTCCTACGAGCAGTACTTC.

The rearrangement links TRBV7-8 to TRBJ2-7; D is unresolved. Trimming removed 5 bases at V and 9 bases at J, with 17 bases between. Per the germline V gene, CDR1 is SGHVS and CDR2 is FQNEAQ. The CDR3 contains 13 residues. In DNA, the CDR3 is TGTGCCAGCAGCCCCGCCTTAGGAGCAATGCAGTACTTC. It yields the protein CASSPALGAMQYF.

V is TRBV5-6 and J is TRBJ1-1, with D hard to call. CDR3 length: 14 amino acids. CDR1 is SGHDT, CDR2 YYEEEE, per germline. Trimming stripped 4 bases from V and 0 bases from J, with 10 bases between. CDR3 bases: TGTGCCAGCAGCCCGACTCCGATGAACACTGAAGCTTTCTTT. It codes for CASSPTPMNTEAFF.